The 21 T cell receptor beta chains presented below share a single source sample, sequenced in a study of shared T cell receptors in the human thymus. Generated by immunoSEQ multiplex PCR, the TCRdb table keeps only in-frame clones and is missing some. Counted here are about 660,000 clones, around nine tenths occurring once; the ten biggest clones make up around 0.0099%. This sample was also put to use in a study of human thymus T cells.

Sequences were obtained from thymocytes. These receptors were taken from a boy under two years old with a congenital heart defect.

This chain links TRBV30 with TRBJ2-7; D possibly corresponds to TRBD1 (5 bases). Per germline, CDR1 GTSNPN and CDR2 SVGIG (reference sequence). The CDR3 consists of 13 residues. Trimming took 3 bases from V and 1 from J, leaving 10 bases between them. DNA for the CDR3: TGTGCCTGGAGGGTGGGGCCTTCCTACGAGCAGTACTTC. This translates into CAWRVGPSYEQYF.

This sequence joins TRBV27 and TRBJ1-1; no firm D call. This CDR3 contains 13 residues. The V end was cut by 2 bases, the J end by 0 bases, with 4 bases between. Germline assignment: CDR1 MNHEY and CDR2 SMNVEV (reference sequence). CDR3 residues: CASSLGLNTEAFF. Written as DNA, the CDR3 is TGTGCCAGCAGTTTAGGGCTGAACACTGAAGCTTTCTTT.

This sequence joins TRBV5-1 and TRBJ2-5, with 8 bases lining up with TRBD2. CDR1 SGHRS and CDR2 YFSETQ come from the germline V gene. V gave up 0 bases and J gave up 1 base; unmatched junction bases: 8. The CDR3 has 17 amino acids. CDR3 DNA: TGCGCCAGCAGCTTGGAGGGGAGCGGGAGACCCCAAGAGACCCAGTACTTC. Amino acid sequence: CASSLEGSGRPQETQYF.

The chain has TRBV7-9 and TRBJ2-1; possible D gene TRBD1, 6 bases. V lost 3 bases and J lost 8, with 29 bases in between. The CDR3 spans 19 residues. Looked up from germline, CDR1 is SEHNR and CDR2 is FQNEAQ (reference sequence). The CDR3 DNA reads as TGTGCCAGCAGCTTGGGTCCAGGGGTGGTAAGGAAACGGTGTCATGAGCAGTTCTTC. Its protein is CASSLGPGVVRKRCHEQFF.

V usage is TRBV16 and J usage is TRBJ1-1; 8 nucleotides match TRBD1. With V trimmed by 4 bases and J by 3 bases, 7 bases remained unmatched. There are 15 residues in the CDR3. Germline V lookup: CDR1 KGHSY, CDR2 FQNENV. The CDR3 DNA reads as TGTGCCAGCAGCCCCCGGTCAGGGGGCTACACTGAAGCTTTCTTT. Translated: CASSPRSGGYTEAFF.

This chain joins TRBV9 and TRBJ2-2; 10 bases map to TRBD2. The V gene's germline CDR1 is SGDLS and CDR2 YYNGEE. The V segment lost 0 bases and the J segment 1 base; nucleotides outside the gene matches: 0. The CDR3 totals 16 residues. The CDR3 DNA reads as TGTGCCAGCAGCGTAGGGACTAGCGGGAACACCGGGGAGCTGTTTTTT. Residues: CASSVGTSGNTGELFF. Full variable domain (rest looked up from reference TRBV9 and TRBJ2-2): DSGVTQTPKHLITATGQRVTLRCSPRSGDLSVYWYQQSLDQGLQFLIQYYNGEERAKGNILERFSAQQFPDLHSELNLSSLELGDSALYFCASSVGTSGNTGELFFGEGSRLTVL.

The CDR3 DNA follows: TGTGCCAGCAGATCGACAGGGGTTGACTATGGCTACACCTTC. Translated: CASRSTGVDYGYTF. J is TRBJ1-2 and V is TRBV6-1; the match to TRBD1 covers 8 bases. CDR3 length: 14 amino acids. V trimming: 6 bases; J trimming: 3 bases; junction bases outside the gene matches: 6. The germline gives CDR1 MNHNS, CDR2 SASEGT.

This clone was counted once. The rearrangement uses TRBV21-1 and TRBJ1-2; TRBD1 is the table's D call, not checked against the DNA. TRBV21-1 is a recognized pseudogene. The CDR3 runs 14 residues. CDR3 DNA sequence: TGTGCCAGCAGCAAAGAGGACAAAAGAGAGGGCTACACCTTC. It yields the protein CASSKEDKREGYTF.

The J gene is TRBJ2-1, the V gene TRBV11-3, with TRBD2 identical over 13 bases. Trimming removed 1 base from V and 8 bases from J; junction bases left unmatched: 5. This CDR3 is built from 16 residues. The germline CDR1 and CDR2 sequences are SGHNT and YENEEA. DNA for the CDR3: TGTGCCAGCAGCTTAGGGACTAGCGGGAGTAGGGATGAGCAGTTCTTC. Its protein is CASSLGTSGSRDEQFF. The variable domain in full, with the rest retrieved from reference TRBV11-3 and TRBJ2-1, is EAGVVQSPRYKIIEKKQPVAFWCNPISGHNTLYWYLQNLGQGPELLIRYENEEAVDDSQLPKDRFSAERLKGVDSTLKIQPAELGDSAVYLCASSLGTSGSRDEQFFGPGTRLTVL.

This rearrangement joins TRBV7-2 to TRBJ2-7, with D possibly TRBD2 on 5 matching bases. Trimming took off 11 bases at V and 5 bases at J, with 22 bases between the two ends. The CDR3 sequence is 14 residues long. Germline assignment: CDR1 SGHTA and CDR2 FQGNSA. CDR3 residues: CTSTGSGGENEQYF. The CDR3 DNA reads as TGTACCTCAACGGGAAGCGGAGGTGAGAACGAGCAGTACTTC.

The chain recombines TRBV7-9 with TRBJ2-1; 8 bases fit TRBD2. The V gene end was trimmed by 1 base and the J gene end by 3 bases; junction bases not matched to a gene: 5. The CDR3 sequence is 16 residues long. CDR1 SEHNR and CDR2 FQNEAQ come from the germline V gene (reference sequence). For the CDR3, the DNA is TGTGCCAGCAGCTTAGAGGTTCGGGGGGGCTACAATGAGCAGTTCTTC. Translated: CASSLEVRGGYNEQFF.

J is TRBJ2-5 and V is TRBV2, with TRBD1 identical over 9 bases. The trim removed 6 bases at V and 7 bases at J, leaving 9 bases unmatched. This CDR3 is built from 14 residues. Germline lookup yields CDR1 SNHLY and CDR2 FYNNEI. CDR3 protein: CASSVQGAGRTQYF. CDR3 DNA: TGTGCCAGCAGCGTACAGGGGGCCGGGCGGACCCAGTACTTC.

The chain employs TRBV6-5 and TRBJ2-1; 12 nucleotides align to TRBD2. The J segment lost 14 bases and the V segment lost 0 bases, leaving 8 bases of the junction unmatched. CDR1 MNHEY and CDR2 SVGAGI come from the germline V gene. The CDR3 contains 15 residues. DNA for the CDR3: TGTGCCAGCAGTTACTCCCTAGCGGGAGGGCCCAGGAAGTTCTTC. Amino acids: CASSYSLAGGPRKFF.

The chain employs TRBV28 and TRBJ2-2, with TRBD2 identical over 10 bases. V dropped 6 bases and J dropped 7; count of bases not matched to a gene: 8. CDR1 MDHEN and CDR2 SYDVKM come from the germline V gene. This CDR3 is 15 amino acids long. The DNA of the CDR3 is TGTGCCAGCAGGCCCCAGGGACTAGCGAACGGGGAGCTGTTTTTT. This codes for CASRPQGLANGELFF.

The chain recombines TRBV10-3 with TRBJ2-7, with D perhaps matching TRBD2 (6 bases). In germline, CDR1 is ENHRY, CDR2 SYGVKD. CDR3 length: 18 amino acids. The V and J ends lost 0 bases and 4 bases respectively, with 22 bases between them. Written as DNA, the CDR3 is TGTGCCATCAGTGAGTCTAGAGGGGAGCGGGCGGGACCTTACGAGCAGTACTTC. Encoded protein: CAISESRGERAGPYEQYF.

The V and J genes are TRBV4-2 and TRBJ2-5; 7 positions match TRBD2. The CDR3 has 16 residues. V was clipped by 3 bases and J by 1 base; unmatched bases: 8. Germline V gene sequence: CDR1 LGHNA, CDR2 YNFKEQ. The CDR3 loop reads CASSQEFSSGQETQYF. The CDR3 nucleotides read TGTGCCAGCAGCCAGGAATTCTCTAGCGGCCAAGAGACCCAGTACTTC.

Note on this clone: This specimen includes other DNA sequences encoding the same CDR3. This chain connects TRBV27 to TRBJ2-1; 8 nucleotides line up with TRBD1. Germline V lookup: CDR1 MNHEY, CDR2 SMNVEV (reference sequence). The CDR3 spans 17 residues. The junction had 15 bases not matched to a gene; V was cut back by 1 base and J by 10 bases. The CDR3 here is CASSLWAPRDRNLEQFF. CDR3 coding DNA: TGTGCCAGCAGTTTATGGGCGCCCCGGGACAGGAATCTCGAGCAGTTCTTC.

This clone was counted between two and nine times. The chain links TRBV4-1 to TRBJ2-1; 9 bases are shared with TRBD2. Unmatched junction bases numbered 16, after V lost 4 bases and J lost 6 bases. Germline loops: CDR1 MGHRA, CDR2 YSYEKL. The CDR3 contains 18 residues. The CDR3 nucleotides are TGCGCCAGCAGCCGCACTTTGAGGGCGGGAGGGCCCTCCAATGAGCAGTTCTTC. It encodes CASSRTLRAGGPSNEQFF.

V gene TRBV7-2 combines with J gene TRBJ2-4, with 13 bases that match TRBD2. The length of the CDR3 is 16 residues. Germline trimming cut 6 bases from V and 7 bases from J; bases unmatched to any gene: 9. Germline values: CDR1 SGHTA, CDR2 FQGNSA. This chain's CDR3 is CASSSGLAGRRNIQYF. CDR3 coding DNA: TGTGCCAGCAGTTCGGGACTAGCGGGGCGAAGGAACATTCAGTACTTC.

The V and J genes are TRBV5-1 and TRBJ2-3; D is perhaps TRBD2 (5 bases). V shed 6 bases and J shed 5 bases, with 10 bases lying between them. CDR1 SGHRS and CDR2 YFSETQ come from the germline V gene. The CDR3 has 12 amino acids. CDR3 region: CASMAGKDTQYF. In DNA, the CDR3 is TGCGCCAGCATGGCCGGGAAAGATACGCAGTATTTT.

This clone was observed a handful of times. This chain links TRBV4-3 with TRBJ2-1, with TRBD2 matching 13 bases. CDR1 and CDR2 from the germline V gene are LGHNA and YSLEER. Unmatched junction bases numbered 13, after V lost 0 bases and J lost 8 bases. This CDR3 has 19 amino acids. CDR3 in amino acids: CASSQDVGGLAGVTYEQFF. In nucleotides, the CDR3 is TGCGCCAGCAGCCAAGATGTAGGCGGACTAGCGGGAGTTACATATGAGCAGTTCTTC.